This T cell receptor (beta chain) was captured by sequencing in a study of T-cell memory formation after mild COVID-19. This clonotype was detected ten times or more. Constant-segment-primed 5'RACE gave TCR alpha and TCR beta cDNA libraries with sample barcodes and UMIs. TCRdb recomputed calls from the 5' RACE reads with MiXCR, one row per CDR3 protein. The sample contains about 410,000 distinct CDR3 sequences, around 22% of which appear only once. Germline V gene sequence: CDR1 MNHEY, CDR2 SMNVEV (reference sequence). This CDR3 is built from 14 residues. The germline V and J ends were trimmed by 5 bases and 8 bases, with 15 bases remaining between them.

Material for sequencing was PBMCs or a T cell subset sorted from them (not recorded which). The receptor was isolated from an adult woman who had mild COVID-19 (a few samples of this study predate the infection). Cell type and time point are not known. V and J are TRBV27 and TRBJ1-4; unclear D gene. The CDR3 region is CASSPLLMAEKLFF. For the CDR3, the DNA is TGTGCCAGCAGTCCCCTGTTGATGGCGGAAAAACTGTTTTTT.